This T cell receptor beta chain was captured by sequencing in a study of OX40 agonist ivuxolimab in advanced cancers. For the study at large: A male proportion of over 70% was recorded, with mean age about 60 years and range about 20 to 79.

Only a few counts were recorded for this clone. Some clones are missing from TCRdb's copy, which holds only in-frame ones; the method was immunoSEQ multiplex PCR. The table lists about 19,000 clones, roughly 70% of them singletons. The CDR3 has 14 amino acids. V trimming: 6 bases; J trimming: 4 bases; junction bases outside the gene matches: 7. Germline V gives CDR1 MDHEN, CDR2 SYDVKM. This TCR came from an adult with an advanced solid tumor such as melanoma, head and neck, liver or kidney cancer. The chain employs TRBV28 and TRBJ1-2, with 8 bases aligning to TRBD1. The material was CD4+ or CD8+ T cells sorted from blood, obtained in a trial of the OX40 agonist ivuxolimab. Here the CDR3 reads CASSPGTGGYGYTF. In DNA form, the CDR3 reads TGTGCCAGCAGCCCGGGGACAGGAGGCTATGGCTACACCTTC.